This TCR beta chain was sequenced for a study of T-cell reconstitution after alpha-beta-depleted transplantation in children (dated by TCRdb to the mid-2010s). Background on the whole study: The study quantitatively tracked T-cell immune reconstitution after TCRalphabeta/CD19-depleted allogeneic hematopoietic cell transplantation in children using TCR repertoire profiling. What the research found in general, with its limitations: In some patients, high TCRbeta diversity at day 60 was attributed to recipient T cells and intrathymic progenitors that had survived conditioning. Apparently early alphabetaT-cell count recovery about two months after transplant reportedly relied on only several hundred rapidly expanded clones derived from non-depleted graft cells. The frequencies of hyperexpanded clones fell over the following months, and after one year, T-cell counts and TCRbeta diversity were mostly attributed to newly produced T cells.

Unmatched junction bases come to 7, with V trimmed by 1 base and J by 7 bases. The germline V gene encodes CDR1 SGHRS and CDR2 YFSETQ. The CDR3, cysteine through phenylalanine, is 15 amino acids long. Solely the CDR3 DNA is kept, with 45 bases framed from the first base. The method behind the library was PCR. Sequencing was carried out with an Illumina HiSeq 2500. Molecular barcoding was employed in the preparation of TCR libraries, with unique molecular identifiers being used to normalize TCRbeta repertoire quantification. TCRdb cleaned the public reads at Q25 with fastp, built clones with MiXCR and kept in-frame beta chains. Rows with a matching CDR3 protein are joined into one entry that keeps the most common DNA and genes. The sample table holds a few hundred thousand distinct CDR3 sequences, of which 20% to 30% were seen once. Of the sample, about 4.8% is held by the ten largest clones. About this clonotype itself: The antigen it binds to is not known. Base qualities are not recorded, but no much larger clone differs from it by a single base.

Explained via the paper, the treatment or condition label denotes: allogeneic hematopoietic cell transplantation with graft depleted of TCRalphabeta T cells and CD19 B cells. The children who served as transplant recipients had been given grafts of TCRalphabeta/CD19-depleted allogeneic hematopoietic cells. The sequence was obtained from a female patient aged 2-15 years who had a stem cell transplant for congenital amegakaryocytic thrombocytopenia, so the T cells may come from the graft donor. Rearrangement joined TRBV5-1 to TRBJ1-5; the junction holds 8 bases that match TRBD1. The specimen was PBMCs, mostly from graft donor cells, collected 360 days after TCRalphabeta/CD19-depleted stem cell transplant. The DNA sequence follows: TGCGCCAGCAGCTTGACCGGACAGGGCAGGCAGCCCCAGCATTTT. It codes for CASSLTGQGRQPQHF.